The TCR beta chain under discussion was sequenced for a study of blood T cell repertoires in COVID-19. Methods used by the authors: Estimation of nucleated cell counts was performed using reference gene primer amplification. The table came from immunoSEQ multiplex PCR; TCRdb's copy has only in-frame clones and leaves some out. That table furnishes V, J and clone size, whereas the DNA furnished D and trimming. The repertoire has approximately 200,000 clones, roughly 84% of them found once; the top ten carry around 3%. J was trimmed by 8 bases and V by 4 bases; bases with no gene match: 11. This CDR3 has 16 amino acids. CDR1 and CDR2 (germline): ENHRY, SYGVKD.

The chain carries TRBV10-3 and TRBJ2-1; TRBD2 aligns across 10 bases. The sequence came from a man aged 45-60 years who had recovered from COVID-19. The source material was peripheral blood. The CDR3 protein is CAISAAKAGGPYEQFF. The CDR3 DNA is TGTGCCATCAGTGCAGCTAAAGCGGGAGGGCCCTATGAGCAGTTCTTC.